The present entry profiles one T cell receptor beta chain with its context. What it binds is not known. The entry originates in a study of monozygotic twins with inflammatory bowel disease. Study-wide points: Possibly reflecting limited power, no difference in repertoire similarity was found between concordant and discordant twins.

The CDR3 has 13 residues. CDR1 and CDR2 (germline): SGHNT, YYREEE (reference sequence). It was from whole blood, with no T cell sorting, that total RNA was isolated. The unique tags termed UMIs, each holding a 6-nucleotide sample barcode, were added by means of template switching. From its re-call of the 5' RACE reads, TCRdb lists each CDR3 protein once, without DNA. In all, the sample yields some 160,000 distinct CDR3 sequences. The sequenced sample was blood. The receptor was isolated from a human donor with ulcerative colitis or Crohn's disease, or a healthy co-twin of an affected twin (not recorded which). The chain has TRBV5-4 and TRBJ1-2; TCRdb names TRBD1, which stays unverified in the absence of DNA. CDR3 protein: CASSSKDRGGYTF.